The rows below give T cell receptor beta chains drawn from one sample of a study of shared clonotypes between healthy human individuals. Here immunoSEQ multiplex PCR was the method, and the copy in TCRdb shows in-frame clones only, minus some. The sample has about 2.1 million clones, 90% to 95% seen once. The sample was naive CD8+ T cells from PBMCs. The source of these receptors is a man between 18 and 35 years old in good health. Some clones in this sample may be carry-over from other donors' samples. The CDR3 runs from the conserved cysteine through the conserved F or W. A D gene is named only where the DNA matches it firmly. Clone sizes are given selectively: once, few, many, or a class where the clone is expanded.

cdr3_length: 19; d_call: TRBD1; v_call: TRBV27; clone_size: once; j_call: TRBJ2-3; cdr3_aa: CASSRGRELTQGVTDTQYF; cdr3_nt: TGTGCCAGCAGTAGGGGCAGAGAACTCACTCAGGGGGTGACAGATACGCAGTATTTT
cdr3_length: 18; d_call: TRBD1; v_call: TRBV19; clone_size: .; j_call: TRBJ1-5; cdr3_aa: CASTKGQGGARSNQPQHF; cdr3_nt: TGTGCCAGTACAAAAGGACAGGGGGGAGCGAGGAGCAATCAGCCCCAGCATTTT
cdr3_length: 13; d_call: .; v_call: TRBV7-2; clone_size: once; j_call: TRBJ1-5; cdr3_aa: CASSTDRYQPQHF; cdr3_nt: TGTGCCAGCAGCACAGACAGGTATCAGCCCCAGCATTTT
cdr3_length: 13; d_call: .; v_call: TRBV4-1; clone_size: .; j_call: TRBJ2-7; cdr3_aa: CASSQVPRGEQYF; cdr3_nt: TGCGCCAGCAGCCAAGTTCCTAGAGGGGAGCAGTACTTC
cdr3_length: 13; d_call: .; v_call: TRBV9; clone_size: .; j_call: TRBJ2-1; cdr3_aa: CASSVGQINEQFF; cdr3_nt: TGTGCCAGCAGCGTAGGGCAGATCAATGAGCAGTTCTTC
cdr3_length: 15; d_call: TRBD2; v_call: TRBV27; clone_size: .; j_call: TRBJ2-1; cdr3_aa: CASSPVAGAYNEQFF; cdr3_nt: TGTGCCAGCAGCCCCGTAGCGGGAGCTTACAATGAGCAGTTCTTC
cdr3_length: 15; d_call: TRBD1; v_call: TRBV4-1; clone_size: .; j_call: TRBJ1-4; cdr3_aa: CASSQGQGALEKLFF; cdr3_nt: TGCGCCAGCAGCCAAGGACAGGGGGCATTGGAAAAACTGTTTTTT
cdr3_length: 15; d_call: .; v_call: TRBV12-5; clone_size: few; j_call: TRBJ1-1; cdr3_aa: CASGPRDAGFTEAFF; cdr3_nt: TGTGCTAGTGGTCCACGGGATGCAGGGTTCACTGAAGCTTTCTTT
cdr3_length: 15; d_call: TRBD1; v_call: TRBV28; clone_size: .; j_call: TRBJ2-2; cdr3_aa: CASSADRGHTGELFF; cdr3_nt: TGTGCCAGCAGCGCAGACAGGGGGCACACCGGGGAGCTGTTTTTT
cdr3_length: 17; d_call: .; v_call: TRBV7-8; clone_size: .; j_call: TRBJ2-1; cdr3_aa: CASSTSPPVTPEGEQFF; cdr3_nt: TGTGCCAGCAGCACCTCCCCTCCGGTTACTCCGGAGGGTGAGCAGTTCTTC
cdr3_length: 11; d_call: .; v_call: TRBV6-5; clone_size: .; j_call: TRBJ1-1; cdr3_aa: CASSLTGAAFF; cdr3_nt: TGTGCCAGCAGCCTCACGGGGGCAGCTTTCTTT
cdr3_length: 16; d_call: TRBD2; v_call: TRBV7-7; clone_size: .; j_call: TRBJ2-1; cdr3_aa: CASSPRTSSTYNEQFF; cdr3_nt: TGTGCCAGCAGCCCCCGGACTAGCAGTACCTACAATGAGCAGTTCTTC
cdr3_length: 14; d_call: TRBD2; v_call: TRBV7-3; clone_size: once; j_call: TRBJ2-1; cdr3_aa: CASSLAGGFNEQFF; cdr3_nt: TGTGCCAGCAGCTTAGCGGGAGGTTTCAATGAGCAGTTCTTC
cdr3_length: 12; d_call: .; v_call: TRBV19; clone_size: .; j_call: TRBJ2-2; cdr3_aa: CASSPTGGELFF; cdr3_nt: TGTGCCAGTAGTCCGACAGGCGGGGAGCTGTTTTTT
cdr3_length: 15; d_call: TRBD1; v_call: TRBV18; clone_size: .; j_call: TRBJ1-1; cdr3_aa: CASSPDRTGGTEAFF; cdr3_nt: TGTGCCAGCTCACCCGATAGGACAGGGGGCACTGAAGCTTTCTTT
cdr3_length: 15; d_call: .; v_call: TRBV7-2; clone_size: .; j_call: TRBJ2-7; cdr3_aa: CASSLMSGPTYEQYF; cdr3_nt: TGTGCCAGCAGCTTAATGAGCGGGCCAACCTACGAGCAGTACTTC
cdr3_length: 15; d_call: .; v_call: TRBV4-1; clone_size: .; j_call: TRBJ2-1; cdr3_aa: CASSEFRRQDNEQFF; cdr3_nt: TGCGCCAGCAGCGAATTTCGCCGCCAGGACAATGAGCAGTTCTTC
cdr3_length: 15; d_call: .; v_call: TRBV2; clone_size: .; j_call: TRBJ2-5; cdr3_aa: CASLSSGVLLETQYF; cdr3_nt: TGTGCCAGCTTGTCCAGCGGAGTCCTCCTTGAGACCCAGTACTTC
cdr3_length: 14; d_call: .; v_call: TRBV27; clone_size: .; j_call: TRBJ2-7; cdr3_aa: CATQVADGAYEQYF; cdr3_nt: TGTGCCACCCAAGTCGCGGACGGGGCCTACGAGCAGTACTTC
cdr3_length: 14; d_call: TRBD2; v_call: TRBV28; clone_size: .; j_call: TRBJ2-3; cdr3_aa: CASMAGVSTDTQYF; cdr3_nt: TGTGCCAGCATGGCGGGAGTAAGCACAGATACGCAGTATTTT
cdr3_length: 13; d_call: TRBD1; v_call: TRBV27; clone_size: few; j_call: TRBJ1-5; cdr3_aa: CASRAQGNQPQHF; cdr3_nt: TGTGCCAGCAGAGCACAGGGGAATCAGCCCCAGCATTTT
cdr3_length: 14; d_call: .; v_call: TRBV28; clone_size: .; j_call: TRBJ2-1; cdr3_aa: CASRPFVSYNEQFF; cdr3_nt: TGTGCCAGCAGACCGTTCGTCTCCTACAATGAGCAGTTCTTC
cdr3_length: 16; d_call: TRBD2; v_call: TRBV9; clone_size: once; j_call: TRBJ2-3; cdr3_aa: CASSPMTSQNTDTQYF; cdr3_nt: TGTGCCAGCAGCCCTATGACTAGCCAGAACACAGATACGCAGTATTTT
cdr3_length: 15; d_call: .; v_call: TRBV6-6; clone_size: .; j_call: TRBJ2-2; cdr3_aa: CASSYLGARTGELFF; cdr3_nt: TGTGCCAGCAGTTATTTGGGGGCGCGAACCGGGGAGCTGTTTTTT
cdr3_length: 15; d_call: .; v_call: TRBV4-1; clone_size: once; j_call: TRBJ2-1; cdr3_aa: CASSQETGLYNEQFF; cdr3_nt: TGCGCCAGCAGCCAAGAAACGGGACTTTACAATGAGCAGTTCTTC
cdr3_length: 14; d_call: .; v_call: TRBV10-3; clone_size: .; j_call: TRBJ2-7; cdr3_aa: CAISARESSYEQYF; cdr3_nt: TGTGCCATCAGTGCCCGGGAGAGCTCCTACGAGCAGTACTTC
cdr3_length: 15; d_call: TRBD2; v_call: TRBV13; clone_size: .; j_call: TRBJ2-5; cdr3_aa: CASSALGLGQETQYF; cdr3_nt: TGTGCCAGCAGCGCCCTGGGACTAGGGCAAGAGACCCAGTACTTC
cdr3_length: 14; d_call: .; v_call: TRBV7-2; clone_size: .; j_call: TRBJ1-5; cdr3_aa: CASSLTAVNQPQHF; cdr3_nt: TGTGCCAGCAGCTTAACGGCAGTCAATCAGCCCCAGCATTTT
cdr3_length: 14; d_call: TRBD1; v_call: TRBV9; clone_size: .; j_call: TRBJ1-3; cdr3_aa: CASSSGGPGNTIYF; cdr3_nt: TGTGCCAGCAGCTCAGGGGGTCCTGGAAACACCATATATTTT
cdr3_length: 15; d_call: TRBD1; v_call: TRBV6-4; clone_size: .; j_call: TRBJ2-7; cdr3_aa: CARGYNRQGAHEQYF; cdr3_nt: TGTGCCAGAGGGTATAACAGGCAGGGGGCCCACGAGCAGTACTTC
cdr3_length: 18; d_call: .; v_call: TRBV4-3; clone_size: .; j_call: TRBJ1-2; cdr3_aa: CASSQGTGGSVGDYGYTF; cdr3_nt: TGCGCCAGCAGCCAAGGAACCGGAGGATCGGTCGGGGACTATGGCTACACCTTC
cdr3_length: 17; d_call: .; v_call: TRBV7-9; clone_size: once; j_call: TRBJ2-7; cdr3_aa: CASSLGGEGRYSYEQYF; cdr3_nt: TGTGCCAGCAGCTTAGGTGGTGAGGGCAGGTACTCCTACGAGCAGTACTTC
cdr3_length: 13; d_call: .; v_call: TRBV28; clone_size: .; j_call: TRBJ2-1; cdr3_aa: CASSPPSDRRQFF; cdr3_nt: TGTGCCAGCAGTCCCCCCTCGGATAGGAGGCAGTTCTTC
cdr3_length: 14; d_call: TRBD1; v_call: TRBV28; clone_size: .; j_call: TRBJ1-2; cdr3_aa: CASSLLTDRGGYTF; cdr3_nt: TGTGCCAGCAGTTTATTAACCGACAGGGGCGGCTACACCTTC
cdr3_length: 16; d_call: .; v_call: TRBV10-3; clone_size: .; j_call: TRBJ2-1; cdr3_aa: CAISESSLANYNEQFF; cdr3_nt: TGTGCCATCAGTGAGTCGAGCCTAGCGAACTACAATGAGCAGTTCTTC
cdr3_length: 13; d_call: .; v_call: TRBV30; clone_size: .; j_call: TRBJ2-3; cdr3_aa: CAWWEDGTDTQYF; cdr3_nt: TGTGCTTGGTGGGAGGATGGCACAGATACGCAGTATTTT
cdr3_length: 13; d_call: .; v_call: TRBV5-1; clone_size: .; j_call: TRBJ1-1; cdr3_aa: CASSLGSGAEAFF; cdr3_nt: TGCGCCAGCAGCTTGGGGTCAGGGGCTGAAGCTTTCTTT